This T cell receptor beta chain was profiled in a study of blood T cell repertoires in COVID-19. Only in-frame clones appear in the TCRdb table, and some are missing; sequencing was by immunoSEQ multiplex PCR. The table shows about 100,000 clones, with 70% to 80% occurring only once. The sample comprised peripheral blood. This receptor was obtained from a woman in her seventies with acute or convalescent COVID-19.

The CDR3 DNA sequence: TGTGCCATCATCGGGGACAGGGCCACCGGGGAGCTGTTTTTT. Translating gives CAIIGDRATGELFF. This sequence joins TRBV10-3 and TRBJ2-2, with TRBD1 matching over 9 bases. The germline gives CDR1 ENHRY, CDR2 SYGVKD. J gave up 4 bases and V 7 bases, and 4 bases lay outside the gene matches. CDR3 size: 14 residues.